What follows are 23 T cell receptor beta chains derived from one specimen sequenced in a study of Ad26.COV2.S vaccination and SARS-CoV-2 variants. As to treatment: approximately 18 received Ad26.COV2.S at low or high dose, single or two shots; 5 received placebo; per-sample allocation not given. The investigators took samples on day 63 after the first vaccine or placebo injection. Repertoires were generated with immunoSEQ multiplex PCR, while TCRdb's copy carries only in-frame clones and drops some. This table holds 440,000 or so clones, less than 95% found once. Sequenced material: peripheral blood, taken in a trial of Ad26.COV2.S vaccine versus placebo. All receptors come from a person between 18 and 60 years old who received the Ad26.COV2.S COVID-19 vaccine or a placebo.

The chain joins TRBV6-2 or TRBV6-3 to TRBJ1-2; no definite D call. Trimming took 6 bases from V and 8 from J, leaving 10 bases between them. This CDR3 has 11 residues. Per germline, CDR1 MNHEY and CDR2 SVGEGT. The CDR3, as DNA: TGTGCCAGCAGCCAATTAGGGGGCTACACCTTC. Its protein is CASSQLGGYTF.

This chain connects TRBV18 to TRBJ2-7, with D unclear. Germline-derived CDR1 and CDR2 are KGHSH and LQKENI. The CDR3 totals 11 residues. V lost 3 bases, J lost 4 bases, and 4 bases lay in between. In DNA form, the CDR3 reads TGTGCCAGCTCACCGGAGTACGAGCAGTACTTC. Its protein product is CASSPEYEQYF. The variable domain in full, completed from reference TRBV18 and TRBJ2-7, reads NAGVMQNPRHLVRRRGQEARLRCSPMKGHSHVYWYRQLPEEGLKFMVYLQKENIIDESGMPKERFSAEFPKEGPSILRIQQVVRGDSAAYFCASSPEYEQYFGPGTRLTVT.

This clone was recorded once. The same CDR3 is also encoded by other DNA sequences in this sample. This chain links TRBV6-1 with TRBJ2-7; 10 bases are shared with TRBD2. CDR3 length: 15 residues. Germline-derived CDR1 and CDR2 are MNHNS and SASEGT. V was pared by 2 bases and J by 0 bases, with 1 base of the junction left unmatched. DNA for the CDR3: TGTGCCAGCAGTGAAAGGACTAGCGGCTCCTACGAGCAGTACTTC. This gives the protein CASSERTSGSYEQYF.

The chain links TRBV20-1 to TRBJ1-6; D not certain. Germline V lookup: CDR1 DFQATT, CDR2 SNEGSKA (reference sequence). The germline V and J ends were trimmed by 3 bases and 7 bases, with 7 bases remaining between them. The CDR3 is made up of 12 amino acids. CDR3 in DNA: TGCAGTGCTAGTCAGCGGAATTCACCCCTCCACTTT. Protein product: CSASQRNSPLHF.

The chain has TRBV2 and TRBJ2-7, with TRBD2 matching over 7 bases. Germline V gene lookup returns CDR1 SNHLY and CDR2 FYNNEI. Unmatched junction bases numbered 5, after V lost 8 bases and J lost 1 base. The CDR3 is made up of 13 amino acids. The CDR3 DNA reads as TGTGCCAGCGGGCGGGAGCTTTCCTACGAGCAGTACTTC. Translated, it gives CASGRELSYEQYF.

V gene TRBV29-1 combines with J gene TRBJ2-5; no clear D gene. The CDR3 length is 14 residues. Trimming pared 1 base from V and 0 bases from J, leaving 9 bases between. Per germline, CDR1 SQVTM and CDR2 ANQGSEA. DNA for the CDR3: TGCAGCGTTGAAGGGCGGTTGTACCAAGAGACCCAGTACTTC. This sequence encodes CSVEGRLYQETQYF.

This chain links TRBV27 with TRBJ2-7; TRBD1 or TRBD2 may be the D gene (6 bases each). Germline assignment: CDR1 MNHEY and CDR2 SMNVEV (reference sequence). Between the trimmed V and J ends, which lost 3 bases and 1 base, there was a span of 19 bases. The CDR3 has 17 residues. In DNA, the CDR3 is TGTGCCAGCAGTTTTAAGTCGGGGGCGGGAAGGTCCTACGAGCAGTACTTC. Residues: CASSFKSGAGRSYEQYF.

This clone was observed once. The DNA for the CDR3 is TGTGCCTGGAGTGTTGACACCCAAGAGACCCAGTACTTC. Translating it yields CAWSVDTQETQYF. The chain employs TRBV30 and TRBJ2-5; D gene ambiguous. V gave up 0 bases and J gave up 1 base, with 6 bases separating them. The CDR3 runs to 13 residues. The germline V gene encodes CDR1 GTSNPN and CDR2 SVGIG (reference sequence).

The chain has TRBV10-3 and TRBJ2-5; 8 positions agree with TRBD2. The J segment lost 3 bases and the V segment lost 3 bases, leaving 3 bases of the junction unmatched. The CDR3 is made up of 14 amino acids. Looked up from germline, CDR1 is ENHRY and CDR2 is SYGVKD. The DNA of the CDR3 is TGTGCCATCAGTGACTCGGGGGGGGAAGAGACCCAGTACTTC. Its translation is CAISDSGGEETQYF.

This rearrangement joins TRBV7-3 to TRBJ2-1; D not certain. The CDR3 totals 14 residues. Germline V gene data show CDR1 as SGHTA and CDR2 as FQGTGA. V lost 1 base to trimming and J lost 5 bases, with 9 bases between them. CDR3 sequence: CASSLRAGHNEQFF. DNA for the CDR3: TGTGCCAGCAGCTTAAGGGCCGGTCACAATGAGCAGTTCTTC. The entire variable domain, with the rest obtained from reference TRBV7-3 and TRBJ2-1, is as follows: GAGVSQTPSNKVTEKGKYVELRCDPISGHTALYWYRQSLGQGPEFLIYFQGTGAADDSGLPNDRFFAVRPEGSVSTLKIQRTERGDSAVYLCASSLRAGHNEQFFGPGTRLTVL.

The chain recombines TRBV5-1 with TRBJ1-1, with TRBD1 matching 7 bases. Germline V gives CDR1 SGHRS, CDR2 YFSETQ. This CDR3 comprises 16 residues. V lost 6 bases, J lost 0 bases, and 11 bases stayed unmatched. The DNA of the CDR3 is TGCGCCAGCAAGCAAACAGGGGTGGGGATGAACACTGAAGCTTTCTTT. This sequence encodes CASKQTGVGMNTEAFF.

The chain has TRBV11-2 and TRBJ2-7, with 12 bases identical to TRBD2. Germline lookup yields CDR1 SGHAT and CDR2 FQNNGV. This CDR3 region has 16 residues. Trimming removed 0 bases from V and 3 bases from J; junction bases left unmatched: 3. The CDR3 here is CASSLELAGGIYEQYF. In DNA, the CDR3 is TGTGCCAGCAGCTTAGAGCTAGCGGGAGGGATCTACGAGCAGTACTTC.

J is TRBJ2-5 and V is TRBV7-2, with D perhaps TRBD2 (6 bases). V lost 1 base to trimming and J lost 1 base, with 10 bases between them. In germline, CDR1 is SGHTA, CDR2 FQGNSA. CDR3 size: 15 residues. Written as DNA, the CDR3 is TGTGCCAGCAGCTTAGGGGGTAGCGGCCAAGAGACCCAGTACTTC. Its translation: CASSLGGSGQETQYF.

The chain links TRBV19 to TRBJ1-3, with a weak D call TRBD1 (6 bases). This CDR3 comprises 14 residues. Germline V gene lookup returns CDR1 LNHDA and CDR2 SQIVND (reference sequence). V was trimmed by 7 bases and J by 0 bases, leaving 10 bases between them. Written as DNA, the CDR3 is TGTGCCAGTACCCGGGACACCTCTGGAAACACCATATATTTT. As protein: CASTRDTSGNTIYF. The entire variable domain, with the rest obtained from reference TRBV19 and TRBJ1-3, is as follows: DGGITQSPKYLFRKEGQNVTLSCEQNLNHDAMYWYRQDPGQGLRLIYYSQIVNDFQKGDIAEGYSVSREKKESFPLTVTSAQKNPTAFYLCASTRDTSGNTIYFGEGSWLTVV.

The count of this clone is one. This rearrangement joins TRBV11-1 to TRBJ1-2; the match to TRBD1 covers 7 bases. With V trimmed by 8 bases and J by 3 bases, 9 bases remained unmatched. CDR1 and CDR2 from the germline V gene are SGHAT and FQDESV (reference sequence). This CDR3 is 14 amino acids long. As DNA, the CDR3 is TGTGCCAGCTCTGGTGTCAGGGGGGACTATGGCTACACCTTC. Translating it yields CASSGVRGDYGYTF.

The chain is built from TRBV15 and TRBJ1-3; D gene unclear. Germline CDR1 LNHNV, CDR2 YYDKDF (reference sequence). Trimming removed 0 bases at V and 0 bases at J, with 9 bases between. The CDR3 extends over 16 amino acids. CDR3 sequence reads: CATSRDLAGSGNTIYF. CDR3 nucleotides: TGTGCCACCAGCAGAGATCTAGCCGGCTCTGGAAACACCATATATTTT. The full variable domain, completed using reference TRBV15 and TRBJ1-3, is DAMVIQNPRYQVTQFGKPVTLSCSQTLNHNVMYWYQQKSSQAPKLLFHYYDKDFNNEADTPDNFQSRRPNTSFCFLDIRSPGLGDTAMYLCATSRDLAGSGNTIYFGEGSWLTVV.

The chain employs TRBV27 and TRBJ1-3, with no clear D. The V end was cut by 1 base, the J end by 8 bases, with 12 bases between. Germline-derived CDR1 and CDR2 are MNHEY and SMNVEV (reference sequence). The CDR3 loop spans 14 amino acids. CDR3 nucleotides: TGTGCCAGCAGTTTATTGGGTGGGTCGGACACCATATATTTT. Its protein product is CASSLLGGSDTIYF.

The V and J genes are TRBV24-1 and TRBJ2-1; TRBD2 matches 11 bases. The CDR3 has 16 residues. Germline lookup yields CDR1 KGHDR and CDR2 SFDVKD. After removal of 3 bases from V and 4 bases from J, the junction contained 4 bases not matched to a gene. Here the CDR3 reads CATSDGTSGDYNEQFF. The CDR3 coding sequence is TGTGCCACCAGTGATGGGACTAGCGGAGATTACAATGAGCAGTTCTTC.

The chain is built from TRBV9 and TRBJ2-1, with 10 bases lining up with TRBD2. The CDR3 sequence is 17 residues long. V was clipped by 1 base and J by 7 bases; unmatched bases: 11. CDR1 and CDR2 (germline): SGDLS, YYNGEE. The DNA of the CDR3 is TGTGCCAGCAGCGTATTACCACTAGCGGGATTGAAGAATGAGCAGTTCTTC. Protein product: CASSVLPLAGLKNEQFF.

The chain recombines TRBV5-1 with TRBJ2-7; no firm D call. V lost 0 bases, J lost 0 bases, and 10 bases lay in between. This CDR3 is built from 15 residues. The V gene's germline CDR1 is SGHRS and CDR2 YFSETQ. CDR3 DNA: TGCGCCAGCAGCTTGGAGGCATCTAGCTCCTACGAGCAGTACTTC. Protein sequence: CASSLEASSSYEQYF.

The chain carries TRBV6-5 and TRBJ2-3; D remains unclear. The V gene's germline CDR1 is MNHEY and CDR2 SVGAGI. V lost 4 bases and J 5 bases, leaving 4 bases between the germline ends. The CDR3 has 11 amino acids. The CDR3 spells CASSFEDTQYF. The DNA for the CDR3 is TGTGCCAGCAGTTTTGAAGATACGCAGTATTTT.

The rearrangement joins TRBV3-1 (or the pseudogene TRBV3-2) to TRBJ1-1; 8 nucleotides agree with TRBD1. Germline V gene lookup returns CDR1 LGHDT and CDR2 YNNKEL (reference sequence). V dropped 4 bases and J dropped 3; count of bases not matched to a gene: 7. CDR3 length equals 15 residues. In DNA, the CDR3 is TGTGCCAGCAGCCCGGACAGGGCGGGGTACACTGAAGCTTTCTTT. Encoded protein: CASSPDRAGYTEAFF.

The gene calls are TRBV14 and TRBJ2-3; D call uncertain. V shed 8 bases and J shed 2 bases, with 14 bases lying between them. CDR1 and CDR2 from the germline V gene are SGHDN and FVKESK. CDR3 length: 14 residues. The CDR3 here is CASRLGVPTDTQYF. The CDR3, as DNA: TGTGCCAGCCGTCTAGGTGTTCCCACAGATACGCAGTATTTT.